This T cell receptor beta chain came from a study of blood T cell repertoires in COVID-19. Per the germline V gene, CDR1 is MGHDK and CDR2 is SYGVNS. The CDR3 is 14 amino acids. The V and J ends lost 7 bases and 8 bases, in that order; junction bases with no gene match: 8. The repertoire was sequenced with immunoSEQ multiplex PCR; TCRdb's copy has only in-frame clones and lacks some. The data show about 200,000 clones, about 86% seen once. The gene calls are TRBV25-1 and TRBJ2-1, with 10 bases identical to TRBD2. The sequence came from a man in his fifties or sixties who had recovered from COVID-19. The sequenced sample was peripheral blood. The CDR3 protein is CASKGGLAGDEQFF. The CDR3 DNA follows: TGTGCCAGCAAGGGTGGGCTAGCGGGGGATGAGCAGTTCTTC. The whole variable domain, remainder taken from reference TRBV25-1 and TRBJ2-1, is EADIYQTPRYLVIGTGKKITLECSQTMGHDKMYWYQQDPGMELHLIHYSYGVNSTEKGDLSSESTVSRIRTEHFPLTLESARPSHTSQYLCASKGGLAGDEQFFGPGTRLTVL.